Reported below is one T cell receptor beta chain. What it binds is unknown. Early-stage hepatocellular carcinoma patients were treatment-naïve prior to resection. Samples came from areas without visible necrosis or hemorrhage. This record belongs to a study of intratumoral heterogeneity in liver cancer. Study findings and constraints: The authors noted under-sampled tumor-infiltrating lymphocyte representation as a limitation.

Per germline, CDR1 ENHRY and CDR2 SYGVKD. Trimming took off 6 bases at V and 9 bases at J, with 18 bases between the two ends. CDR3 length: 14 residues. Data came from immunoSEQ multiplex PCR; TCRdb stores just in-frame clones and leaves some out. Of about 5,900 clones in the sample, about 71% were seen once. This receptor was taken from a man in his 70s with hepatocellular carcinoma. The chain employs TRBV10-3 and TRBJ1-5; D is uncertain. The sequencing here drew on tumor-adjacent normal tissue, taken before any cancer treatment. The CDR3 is CAIRNSVGTTPQHF. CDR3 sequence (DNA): TGTGCCATCAGAAATTCGGTAGGCACGACGCCCCAGCATTTT.